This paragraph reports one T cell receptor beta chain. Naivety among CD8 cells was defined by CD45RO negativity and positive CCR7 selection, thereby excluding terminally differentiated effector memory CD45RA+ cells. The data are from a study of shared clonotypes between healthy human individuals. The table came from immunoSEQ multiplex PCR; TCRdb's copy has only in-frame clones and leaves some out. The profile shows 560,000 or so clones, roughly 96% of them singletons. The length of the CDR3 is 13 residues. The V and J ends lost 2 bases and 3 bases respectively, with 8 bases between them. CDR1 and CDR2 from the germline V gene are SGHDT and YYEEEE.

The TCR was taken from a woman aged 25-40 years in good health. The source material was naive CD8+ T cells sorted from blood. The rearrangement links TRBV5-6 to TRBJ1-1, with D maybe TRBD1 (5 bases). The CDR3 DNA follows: TGTGCCAGCAGCTTCATGGGGGACACTGAAGCTTTCTTT. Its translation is CASSFMGDTEAFF.